The source of this T cell receptor beta chain is a study of blood T cells in healthy people across ages. Study in general: The template switching approach captured approximately one barcoded beta molecule for every two T cells.

This clonotype has a count of ten or more. Its antigen is as yet unknown. Using a J-beta primer mix together with a sample-barcoded 5' primer, a second PCR was run for about 7 to 12 cycles. Each CDR3 protein is one row after TCRdb ran MiXCR on the 5' RACE reads. The data show about 780,000 distinct CDR3 sequences, about 42% seen once. Germline loops: CDR1 LGHDT, CDR2 YNNKEL (reference sequence). The V segment lost 6 bases and the J segment 4 bases; nucleotides outside the gene matches: 8. The CDR3 covers 14 residues. General study results and limits: Per million T cells, the diversity of TCR beta decreased roughly linearly as age advanced.

The origin of this receptor is an older man in good health. The sample was blood. J is TRBJ2-7 and V is TRBV3-1; the match to TRBD2 covers 8 bases. Here the CDR3 DNA reads TGTGCCAGCAGAAGCGGGGGACTACCGTACGAGCAGTACTTC. Its translation: CASRSGGLPYEQYF.